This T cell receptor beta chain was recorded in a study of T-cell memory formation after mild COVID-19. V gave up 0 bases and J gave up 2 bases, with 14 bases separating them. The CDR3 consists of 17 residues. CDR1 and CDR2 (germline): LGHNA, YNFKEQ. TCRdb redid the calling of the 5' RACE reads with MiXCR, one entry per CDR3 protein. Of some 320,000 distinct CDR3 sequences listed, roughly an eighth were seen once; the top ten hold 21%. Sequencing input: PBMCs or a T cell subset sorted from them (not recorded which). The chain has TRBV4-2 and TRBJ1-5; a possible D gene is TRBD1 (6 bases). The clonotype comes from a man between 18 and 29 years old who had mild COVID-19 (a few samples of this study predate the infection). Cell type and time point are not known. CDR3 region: CASSQDPSRQGNQPQHF. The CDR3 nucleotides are TGTGCCAGCAGCCAAGATCCAAGTAGACAGGGCAATCAGCCCCAGCATTTT.